A selection of T cell receptor beta chains follows, all from one sample in a study of human thymus T cells. Clones were read by immunoSEQ multiplex PCR, and TCRdb kept only the in-frame ones, dropping some. Seen here are approximately 46,000 clones, 95% observed once, and the top ten hold 0.15% to 0.2%. Sequences were obtained from blood. The receptors derive from a girl under two years old with a congenital heart defect but otherwise immunologically healthy. Both conserved end residues are part of each CDR3. The size field is filled for only some rows; it gives once, few, many or a size class.

clone_size | cdr3_length | v_call | cdr3_aa
. | 16 | TRBV4-3 | CASSPGLGQGVETQYF
. | 14 | TRBV6-7 | CASSYPGRGYTQYF
once | 14 | TRBV11-2 | CASSSVAANYGYTF
. | 17 | TRBV28 | CASSLLGRREPKNIQYF
. | 17 | TRBV5-1 | CASSLLSGRARGAGAFF
. | 14 | TRBV28 | CASSPNSFNQPQHF
. | 15 | TRBV7-2 | CASSLGFRGPDTQYF
. | 12 | TRBV10-3 | CATTDGNYGYTF
. | 13 | TRBV28 | CASSLGAKNIQYF
. | 16 | TRBV10-3 | CAISEGGTTSGNTIYF
. | 16 | TRBV4-1 | CASSQGGQGHTGELFF
. | 16 | TRBV7-6 | CASSLAETGSYNEQFF
. | 13 | TRBV19 | CASSMAGATEAFF
. | 15 | TRBV22-1 | CPRAWRLLAKNIQYF
. | 15 | TRBV28 | CASSLRASSTDTQYF
once | 13 | TRBV18 | CASAGGLYTEAFF
once | 12 | TRBV9 | CASRFRATGYTF
. | 14 | TRBV25-1 | CASSELGDTDTQYF
. | 13 | TRBV28 | CASSSGGGKEQYF
. | 15 | TRBV5-4 | CASSLGQLPSYEQYF
. | 18 | TRBV7-8 | CASSLALGQGNYTDTQYF
. | 16 | TRBV5-1 | CASSRAGVRGQETQYF
. | 15 | TRBV11-2 | CASSLNGGSTRDYTF
. | 16 | TRBV21-1 | CASSNPRTGHNEKLFF
. | 13 | TRBV7-8 | CASSVDRDYGYTF
few | 14 | TRBV7-9 | CASSRTSAITEAFF
. | 13 | TRBV5-6 | CASSFGTSVEQFF
. | 13 | TRBV28 | CASSGPVRYEQYF
. | 16 | TRBV11-2 | CASSLGGRGRTYEQYF
. | 16 | TRBV5-1 | CASSLAAGGNTGELFF
. | 15 | TRBV5-8 | CASRRGQGLNYGYTF
. | 18 | TRBV10-2 | CASSELGRDRSPYNEQFF
. | 13 | TRBV27 | CASRYPGERGYTF
once | 15 | TRBV5-1 | CASSGWTGRNTEAFF
. | 15 | TRBV6-6 | CASSLNRIMNQPQHF
. | 14 | TRBV2 | CASSRQGPLGEQYF
. | 16 | TRBV4-1 | CASSQPGWQNTGELFF
. | 16 | TRBV28 | CASSLATSGSRNEQFF
once | 14 | TRBV25-1 | CASSELHRTGELFF
. | 14 | TRBV6-1 | CASSEGSGANVLTF
. | 11 | TRBV5-4 | CASLGLDGYTF
. | 18 | TRBV5-1 | CASSLGVAGGSGANVLTF
. | 17 | TRBV5-1 | CASSFDTSGRRADTQYF
. | 16 | TRBV10-3 | CAISPFGTSSTDTQYF
. | 17 | TRBV4-1 | CASSQEQGALGRETQYF
. | 11 | TRBV9 | CASSDMETQYF
. | 18 | TRBV27 | CASSPLGSSGRAYETQYF
. | 15 | TRBV27 | CASSLEGAGANVLTF
. | 16 | TRBV5-5 | CASSPRGTLPYNEQFF
. | 14 | TRBV7-9 | CASSYSRNQETQYF
. | 14 | TRBV7-9 | CASGLGGYAGELFF
. | 15 | TRBV6-6 | CASSFGYPINQPQHF
once | 13 | TRBV5-1 | CASGLAGVDTQYF
. | 13 | TRBV7-9 | CASSLSPYNEQFF